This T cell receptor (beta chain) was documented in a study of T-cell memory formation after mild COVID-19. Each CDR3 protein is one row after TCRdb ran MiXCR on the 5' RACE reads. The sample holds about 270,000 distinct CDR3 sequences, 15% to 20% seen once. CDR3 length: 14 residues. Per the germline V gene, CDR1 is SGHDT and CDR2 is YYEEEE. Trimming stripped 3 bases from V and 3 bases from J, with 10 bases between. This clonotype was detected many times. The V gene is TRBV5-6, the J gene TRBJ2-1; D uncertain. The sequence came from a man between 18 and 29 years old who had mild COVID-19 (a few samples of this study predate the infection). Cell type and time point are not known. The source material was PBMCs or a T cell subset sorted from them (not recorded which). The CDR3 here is CASSYGINYNEQFF. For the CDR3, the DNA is TGTGCCAGCAGCTATGGGATAAACTACAATGAGCAGTTCTTC. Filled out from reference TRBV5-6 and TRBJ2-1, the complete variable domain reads DAGVTQSPTHLIKTRGQQVTLRCSPKSGHDTVSWYQQALGQGPQFIFQYYEEEERQRGNFPDRFSGHQFPNYSSELNVNALLLGDSALYLCASSYGINYNEQFFGPGTRLTVL.